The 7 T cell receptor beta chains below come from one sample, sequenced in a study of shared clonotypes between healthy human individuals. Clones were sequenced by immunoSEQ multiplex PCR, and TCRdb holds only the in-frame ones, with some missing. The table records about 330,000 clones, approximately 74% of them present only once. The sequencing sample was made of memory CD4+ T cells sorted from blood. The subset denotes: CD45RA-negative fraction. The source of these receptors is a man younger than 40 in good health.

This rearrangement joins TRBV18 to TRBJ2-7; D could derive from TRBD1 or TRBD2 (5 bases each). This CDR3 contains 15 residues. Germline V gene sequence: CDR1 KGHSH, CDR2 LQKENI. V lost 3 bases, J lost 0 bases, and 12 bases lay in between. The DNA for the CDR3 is TGTGCCAGCTCACCCGCCGGGGCAAGCTCCTACGAGCAGTACTTC. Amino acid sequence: CASSPAGASSYEQYF.

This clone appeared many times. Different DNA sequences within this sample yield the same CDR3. CDR3 DNA: TGTGCCAGCAGTTACTCCGTTAATCAGCCCCAGCATTTT. This encodes CASSYSVNQPQHF. The V call is TRBV6-5, the J call TRBJ1-5; D call uncertain. Per germline, CDR1 MNHEY and CDR2 SVGAGI. V lost 0 bases and J 4 bases, leaving 4 bases between the germline ends. The CDR3 length is 13 residues.

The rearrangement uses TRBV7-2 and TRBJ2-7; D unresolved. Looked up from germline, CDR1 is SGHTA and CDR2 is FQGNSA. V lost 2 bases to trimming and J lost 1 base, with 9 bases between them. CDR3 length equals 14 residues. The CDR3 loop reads CASSLYTESYEQYF. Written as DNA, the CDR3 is TGTGCCAGCAGCTTATACACGGAGTCCTACGAGCAGTACTTC.

The DNA of the CDR3 is TGTGCCTGGAGTAGGGAGAGCCTGAACACTGAAGCTTTCTTT. Translation: CAWSRESLNTEAFF. The rearrangement uses TRBV30 and TRBJ1-1; D ambiguous. The ends were cut back, 2 bases at V and 0 bases at J, with 10 bases in the middle. The CDR3 totals 14 residues. Germline CDR1 and CDR2: GTSNPN and SVGIG (reference sequence).

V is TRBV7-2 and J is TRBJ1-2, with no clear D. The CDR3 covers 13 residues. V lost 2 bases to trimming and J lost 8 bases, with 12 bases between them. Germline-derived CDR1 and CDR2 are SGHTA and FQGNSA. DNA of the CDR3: TGTGCCAGCAGCTTAAGTTGGGGTGACGGCTACACCTTC. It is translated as CASSLSWGDGYTF. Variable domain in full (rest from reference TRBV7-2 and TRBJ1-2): GAGVSQSPSNKVTEKGKDVELRCDPISGHTALYWYRQSLGQGLEFLIYFQGNSAPDKSGLPSDRFSAERTGGSVSTLTIQRTQQEDSAVYLCASSLSWGDGYTFGSGTRLTVV.

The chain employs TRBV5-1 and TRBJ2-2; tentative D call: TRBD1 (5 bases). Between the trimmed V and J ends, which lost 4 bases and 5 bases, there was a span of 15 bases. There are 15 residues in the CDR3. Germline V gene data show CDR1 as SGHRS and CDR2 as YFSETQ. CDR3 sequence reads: CASSPSRVGTGELFF. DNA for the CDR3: TGCGCCAGCAGCCCTTCCAGGGTCGGAACCGGGGAGCTGTTTTTT.

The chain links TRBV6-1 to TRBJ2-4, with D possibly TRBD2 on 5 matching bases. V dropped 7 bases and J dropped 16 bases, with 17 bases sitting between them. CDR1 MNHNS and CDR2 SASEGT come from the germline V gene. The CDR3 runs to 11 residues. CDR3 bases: TGTGCCAGCACCGACCTGGACCGGGAATACTTC. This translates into CASTDLDREYF.